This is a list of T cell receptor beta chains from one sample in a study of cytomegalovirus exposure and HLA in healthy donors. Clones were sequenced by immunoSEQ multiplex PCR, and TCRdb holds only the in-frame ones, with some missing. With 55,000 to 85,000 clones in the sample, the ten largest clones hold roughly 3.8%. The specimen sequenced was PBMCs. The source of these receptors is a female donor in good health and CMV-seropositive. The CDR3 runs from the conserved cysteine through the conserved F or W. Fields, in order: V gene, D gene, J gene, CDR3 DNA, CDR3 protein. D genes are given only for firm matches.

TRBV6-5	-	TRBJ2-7	TGTGCCAGCAGTTACTCTGACAGCGCCTACGAGCAGTACTTC	CASSYSDSAYEQYF
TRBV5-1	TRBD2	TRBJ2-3	TGCGCCAGCAAGCTAGCGGGAGGGCCCGTAGATACGCAGTATTTT	CASKLAGGPVDTQYF
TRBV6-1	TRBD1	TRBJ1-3	TGTGCCAGCAGTGCTTTAGGGGGCCGGGGGTCTGGAAACACCATATATTTT	CASSALGGRGSGNTIYF
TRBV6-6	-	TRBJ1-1	TGTGCCAGCAATACCGTTGGGGGGTTGAACACTGAAGCTTTCTTT	CASNTVGGLNTEAFF
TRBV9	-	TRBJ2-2	TGTGCCAGCAGCGTAGAAGGGACACTTACCGGGGAGCTGTTTTTT	CASSVEGTLTGELFF
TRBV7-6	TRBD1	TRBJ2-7	TGTGCCAGCAGGACCCCCGGGACAGTATTATACGAGCAGTACTTC	CASRTPGTVLYEQYF
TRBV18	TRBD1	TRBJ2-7	TGTGCCAGCTCATCCGGACAGGGGGGGTCCTACGAGCAGTACTTC	CASSSGQGGSYEQYF
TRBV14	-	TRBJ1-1	TGTGCCAGCAGCCACCCAGCGGGCCAAAGGACTTCTACTGAAGCTTTCTTT	CASSHPAGQRTSTEAFF
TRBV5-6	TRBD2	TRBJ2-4	TGTGCCAGCAGCTTGAGACTAGCGGGAGGGCCCCGGGCCAAAAACATTCAGTACTTC	CASSLRLAGGPRAKNIQYF
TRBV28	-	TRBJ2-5	TGTGCCAGCAGTCCCCCCGGCGGAGGGGTTGGTGGAGAGACCCAGTACTTC	CASSPPGGGVGGETQYF
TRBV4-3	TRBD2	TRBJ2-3	TGCGCCAGCAGCCCCAGGGGGGGCGGGGGGGCCGCAGATACGCAGTATTTT	CASSPRGGGGAADTQYF
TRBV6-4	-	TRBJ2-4	TGTGCCAGCAGTGACCCTGACAGGCCACTAGCCAAAAACATTCAGTACTTC	CASSDPDRPLAKNIQYF
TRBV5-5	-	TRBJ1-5	TGTGCCAGCAGCTTGGACGGTCAGCCCCAGCATTTT	CASSLDGQPQHF
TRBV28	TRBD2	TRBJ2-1	TGTGCCAGCAGACCCCCAACTAGCGGGAGGAACAATGAGCAGTTCTTC	CASRPPTSGRNNEQFF
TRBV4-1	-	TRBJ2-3	TGCGCCAGCAGCCCGCAGATCACAGATACGCAGTATTTT	CASSPQITDTQYF
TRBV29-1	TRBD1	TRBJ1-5	TGCAGCGTTGCGACAGGGGGGCATCAGCCCCAGCATTTT	CSVATGGHQPQHF
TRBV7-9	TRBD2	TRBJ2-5	TGTGCCAGCAGCTTAGAGGGTCTAGCGGGCCACCAAGAGACCCAGTACTTC	CASSLEGLAGHQETQYF
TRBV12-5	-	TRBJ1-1	TGTGCTAGTGGCCAAGGGGAGAACACTGAAGCTTTCTTT	CASGQGENTEAFF
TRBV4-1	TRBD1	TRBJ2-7	TGCGCCAGCAGCCGGGAGGACAGGGAATTCTACGAGCAGTACTTC	CASSREDREFYEQYF
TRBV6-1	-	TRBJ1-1	TGTGCCAGCACTCCGGTGAGGACTGAAGCTTTCTTT	CASTPVRTEAFF
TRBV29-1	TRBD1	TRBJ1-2	TGCAGCGTTGGGGCAGGCGGACAGGGGGCTTGGAACTATGGCTACACCTTC	CSVGAGGQGAWNYGYTF
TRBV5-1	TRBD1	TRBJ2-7	TGCGCCAGCAGCCCACTCCGGGACAGGGTCGATTATCGGTACTTC	CASSPLRDRVDYRYF
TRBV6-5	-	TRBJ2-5	TGTGCCAGCAGTTACCTATCAGGCGCAGAGACCCAGTACTTC	CASSYLSGAETQYF
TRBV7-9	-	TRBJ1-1	TGTGCCAGCAGCCCAGGGCCTTTGAACACTGAAGCTTTCTTT	CASSPGPLNTEAFF
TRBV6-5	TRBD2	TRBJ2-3	TGTGCCAGCAGTTACGATACGGGGGGGATTATAGATACGCAGTATTTT	CASSYDTGGIIDTQYF